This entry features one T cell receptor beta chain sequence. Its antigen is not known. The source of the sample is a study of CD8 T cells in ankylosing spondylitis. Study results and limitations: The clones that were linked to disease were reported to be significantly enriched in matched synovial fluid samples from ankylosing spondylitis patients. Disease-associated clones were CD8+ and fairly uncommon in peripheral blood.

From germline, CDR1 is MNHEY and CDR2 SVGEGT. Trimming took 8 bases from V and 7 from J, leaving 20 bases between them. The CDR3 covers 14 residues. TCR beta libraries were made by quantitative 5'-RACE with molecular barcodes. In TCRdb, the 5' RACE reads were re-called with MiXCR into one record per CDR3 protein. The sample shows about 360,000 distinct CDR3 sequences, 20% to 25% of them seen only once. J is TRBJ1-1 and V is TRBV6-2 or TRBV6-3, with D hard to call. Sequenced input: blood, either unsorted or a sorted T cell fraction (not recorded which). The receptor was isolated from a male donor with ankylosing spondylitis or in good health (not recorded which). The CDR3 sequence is CASLSPGPRIEAFF. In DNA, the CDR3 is TGTGCCAGCCTCTCCCCAGGTCCAAGGATTGAAGCTTTCTTT.